This T cell receptor (beta chain) comes out of a study of T cell repertoires in cytomegalovirus infection. The CDR3 is made up of 16 amino acids. Germline CDR1 SEHNR, CDR2 FQNEAQ (reference sequence). With 5 bases clipped from V and 0 bases from J, the junction kept 10 bases outside the gene matches. Worth noting for this clonotype: Its antigen remains unidentified.

TCRdb reanalysed the reads using MiXCR and keeps one entry per CDR3 protein. The data show 100,000 to 150,000 distinct CDR3 sequences, 32% seen once. The TCR originated in a human donor in good health (CMV status not recorded). Some clones in this sample may be carry-over from other donors' samples. The sequences come from CD8+ T cells from cultured PBMCs, collected from culture after CMV antigen stimulation. The chain uses TRBV7-9 and TRBJ2-7; the match to TRBD2 covers 7 bases. Written as DNA, the CDR3 is TGTGCCAGCAGCCCGGGGACGGGGGGTGCCTCCTACGAGCAGTACTTC. Translating it yields CASSPGTGGASYEQYF.